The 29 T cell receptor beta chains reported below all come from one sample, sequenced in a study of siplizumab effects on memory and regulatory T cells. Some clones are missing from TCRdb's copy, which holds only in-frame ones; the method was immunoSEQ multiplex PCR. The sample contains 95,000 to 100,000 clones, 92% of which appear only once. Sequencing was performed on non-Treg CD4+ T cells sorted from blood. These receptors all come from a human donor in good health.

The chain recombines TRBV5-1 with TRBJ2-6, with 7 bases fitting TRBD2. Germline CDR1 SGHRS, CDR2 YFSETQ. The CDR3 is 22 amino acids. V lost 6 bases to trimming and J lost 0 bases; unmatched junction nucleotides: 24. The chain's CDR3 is CASTMTVDLWAGTNSGANVLTF. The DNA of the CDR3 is TGCGCCAGCACAATGACAGTGGATCTCTGGGCCGGGACTAACTCTGGGGCCAACGTCCTGACTTTC.

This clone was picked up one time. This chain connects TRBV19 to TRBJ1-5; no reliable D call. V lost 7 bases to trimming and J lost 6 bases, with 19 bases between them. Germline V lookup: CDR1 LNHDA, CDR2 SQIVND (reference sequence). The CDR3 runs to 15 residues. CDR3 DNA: TGTGCCAGTACCCCGTTGTCCTTGACTTCTCAGCCCCAGCATTTT. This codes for CASTPLSLTSQPQHF.

DNA for the CDR3: TGCGCCAGCAGCTTGGCTCGAGAAGACAATGAGCAGTTCTTC. It encodes CASSLAREDNEQFF. The V call is TRBV5-1, the J call TRBJ2-1; D is unresolved. The CDR3 contains 14 residues. V shed 0 bases and J shed 5 bases, with 9 bases lying between them. Per germline, CDR1 SGHRS and CDR2 YFSETQ.

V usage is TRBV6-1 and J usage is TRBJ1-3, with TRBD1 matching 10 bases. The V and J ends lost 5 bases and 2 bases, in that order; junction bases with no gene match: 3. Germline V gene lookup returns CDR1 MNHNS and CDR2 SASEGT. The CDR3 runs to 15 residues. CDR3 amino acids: CASSTGQGAGNTIYF. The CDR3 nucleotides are TGTGCCAGCAGTACCGGACAGGGGGCTGGAAACACCATATATTTT.

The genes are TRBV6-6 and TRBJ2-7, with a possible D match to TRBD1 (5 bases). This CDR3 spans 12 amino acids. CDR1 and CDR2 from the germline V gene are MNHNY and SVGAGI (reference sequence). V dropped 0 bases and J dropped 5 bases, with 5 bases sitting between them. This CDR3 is CASSYSRDEQYF. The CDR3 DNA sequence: TGTGCCAGCAGTTACTCCAGGGACGAGCAGTACTTC.

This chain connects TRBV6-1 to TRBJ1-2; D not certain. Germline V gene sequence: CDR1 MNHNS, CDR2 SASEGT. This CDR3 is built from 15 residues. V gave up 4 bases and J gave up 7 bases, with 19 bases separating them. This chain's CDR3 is CASSALHTSHGGYTF. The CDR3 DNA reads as TGTGCCAGCAGTGCCTTACACACCAGCCACGGTGGCTACACCTTC.

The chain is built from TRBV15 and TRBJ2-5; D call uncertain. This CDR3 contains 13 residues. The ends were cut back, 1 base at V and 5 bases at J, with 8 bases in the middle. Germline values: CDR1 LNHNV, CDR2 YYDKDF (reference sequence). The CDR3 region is CATSRAGYETQYF. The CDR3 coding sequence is TGTGCCACCAGCAGAGCCGGGTACGAGACCCAGTACTTC.

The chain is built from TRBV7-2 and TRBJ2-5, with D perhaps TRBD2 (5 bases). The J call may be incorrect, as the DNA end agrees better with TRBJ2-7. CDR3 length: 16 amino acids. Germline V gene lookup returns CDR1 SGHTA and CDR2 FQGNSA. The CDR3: CASSLAALVGGYEQYF. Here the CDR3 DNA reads TGTGCCAGCAGCTTAGCTGCACTCGTCGGAGGATACGAGCAGTACTTC.

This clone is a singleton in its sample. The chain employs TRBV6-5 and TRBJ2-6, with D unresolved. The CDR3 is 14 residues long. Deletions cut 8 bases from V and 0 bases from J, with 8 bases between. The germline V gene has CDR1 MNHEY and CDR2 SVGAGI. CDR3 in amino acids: CASSTFSGANVLTF. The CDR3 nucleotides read TGTGCCAGCTCAACTTTCTCTGGGGCCAACGTCCTGACTTTC.

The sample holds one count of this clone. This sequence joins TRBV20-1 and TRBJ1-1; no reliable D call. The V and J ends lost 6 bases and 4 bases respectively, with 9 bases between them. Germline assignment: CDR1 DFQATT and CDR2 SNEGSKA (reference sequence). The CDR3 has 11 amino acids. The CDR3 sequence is CSAWEITEAFF. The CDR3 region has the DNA TGCAGTGCCTGGGAGATCACTGAAGCTTTCTTT.

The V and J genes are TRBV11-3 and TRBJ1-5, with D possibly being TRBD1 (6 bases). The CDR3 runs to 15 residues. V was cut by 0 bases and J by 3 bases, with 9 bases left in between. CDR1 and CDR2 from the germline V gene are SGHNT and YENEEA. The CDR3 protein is CASSLEGALNQPQHF. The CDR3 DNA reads TGTGCCAGCAGCTTAGAGGGGGCCCTCAATCAGCCCCAGCATTTT.

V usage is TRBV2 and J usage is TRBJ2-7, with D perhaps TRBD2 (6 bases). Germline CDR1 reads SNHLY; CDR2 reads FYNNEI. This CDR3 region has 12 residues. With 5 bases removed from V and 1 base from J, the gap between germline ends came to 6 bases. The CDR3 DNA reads TGTGCCAGCAGTCTAGCGTCCTACGAGCAGTACTTC. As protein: CASSLASYEQYF.

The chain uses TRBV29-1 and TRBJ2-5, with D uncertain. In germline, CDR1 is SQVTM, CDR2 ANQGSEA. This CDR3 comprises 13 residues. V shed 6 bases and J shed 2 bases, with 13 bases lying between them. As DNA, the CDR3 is TGCAGCGTGTTGGTGGCCCCACAAGAGACCCAGTACTTC. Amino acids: CSVLVAPQETQYF.

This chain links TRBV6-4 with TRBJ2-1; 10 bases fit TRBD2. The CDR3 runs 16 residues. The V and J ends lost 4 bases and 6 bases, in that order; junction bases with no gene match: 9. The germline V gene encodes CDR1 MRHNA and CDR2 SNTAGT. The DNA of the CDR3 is TGTGCCAGCAGTGCTTTACCGACTAGCGGGCCCAATGAGCAGTTCTTC. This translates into CASSALPTSGPNEQFF.

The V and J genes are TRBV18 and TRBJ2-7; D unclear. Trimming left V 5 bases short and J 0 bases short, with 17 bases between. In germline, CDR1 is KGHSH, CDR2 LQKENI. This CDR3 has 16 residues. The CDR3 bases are TGTGCCAGCTCAGATTTCACCCCCGCTAGCTCCTACGAGCAGTACTTC. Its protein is CASSDFTPASSYEQYF.

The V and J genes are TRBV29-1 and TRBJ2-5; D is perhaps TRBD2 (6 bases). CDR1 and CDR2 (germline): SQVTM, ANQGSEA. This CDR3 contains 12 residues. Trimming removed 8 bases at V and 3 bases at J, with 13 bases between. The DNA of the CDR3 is TGCAGCTCCCGGGACTTCGAAGAGACCCAGTACTTC. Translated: CSSRDFEETQYF.

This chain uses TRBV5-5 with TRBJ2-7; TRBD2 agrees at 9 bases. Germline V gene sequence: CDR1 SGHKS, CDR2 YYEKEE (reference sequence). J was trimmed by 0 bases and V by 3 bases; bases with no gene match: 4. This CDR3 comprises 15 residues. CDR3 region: CASSYLAGSSYEQYF. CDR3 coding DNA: TGTGCCAGCAGCTACCTAGCGGGAAGCTCCTACGAGCAGTACTTC.

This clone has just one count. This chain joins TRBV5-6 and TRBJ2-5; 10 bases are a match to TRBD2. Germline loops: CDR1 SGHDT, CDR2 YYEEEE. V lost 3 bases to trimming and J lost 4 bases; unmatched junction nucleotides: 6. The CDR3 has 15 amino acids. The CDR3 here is CASSSGAGGGETQYF. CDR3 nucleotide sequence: TGTGCCAGCAGCTCTGGAGCGGGAGGGGGAGAGACCCAGTACTTC.

DNA of the CDR3: TGTGCCAGCAGCTTAGGGGCGAGGGCGAGTGGCTACACCTTC. Its translation: CASSLGARASGYTF. The rearrangement links TRBV7-8 to TRBJ1-2; D unclear. This CDR3 is 14 amino acids long. The V end was cut by 1 base, the J end by 7 bases, with 13 bases between. In germline, CDR1 is SGHVS, CDR2 FQNEAQ.

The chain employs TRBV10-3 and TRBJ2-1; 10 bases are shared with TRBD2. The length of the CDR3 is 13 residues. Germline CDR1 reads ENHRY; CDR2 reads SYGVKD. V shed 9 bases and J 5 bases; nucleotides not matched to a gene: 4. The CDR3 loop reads CAMGLAMDNEQFF. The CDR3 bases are TGTGCCATGGGACTAGCGATGGACAATGAGCAGTTCTTC.

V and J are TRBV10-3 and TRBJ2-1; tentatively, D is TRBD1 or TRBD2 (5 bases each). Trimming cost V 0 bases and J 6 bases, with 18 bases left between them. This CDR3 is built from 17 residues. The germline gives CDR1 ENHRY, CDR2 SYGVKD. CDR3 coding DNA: TGTGCCATCAGTGAGTCATACGGGACGGGAACGGTCAATGAGCAGTTCTTC. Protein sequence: CAISESYGTGTVNEQFF.

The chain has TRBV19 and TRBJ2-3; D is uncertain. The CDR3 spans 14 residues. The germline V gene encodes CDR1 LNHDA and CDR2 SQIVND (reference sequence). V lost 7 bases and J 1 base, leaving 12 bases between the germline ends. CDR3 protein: CASKASLGTDTQYF. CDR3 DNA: TGTGCCAGTAAAGCCTCCCTAGGCACAGATACGCAGTATTTT.

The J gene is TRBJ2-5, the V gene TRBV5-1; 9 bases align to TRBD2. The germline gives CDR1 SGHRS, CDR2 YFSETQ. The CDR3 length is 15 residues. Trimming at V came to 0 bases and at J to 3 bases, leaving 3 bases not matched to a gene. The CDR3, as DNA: TGCGCCAGCAGCTTGGTTGCTAGCGGGAAAGAGACCCAGTACTTC. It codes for CASSLVASGKETQYF.

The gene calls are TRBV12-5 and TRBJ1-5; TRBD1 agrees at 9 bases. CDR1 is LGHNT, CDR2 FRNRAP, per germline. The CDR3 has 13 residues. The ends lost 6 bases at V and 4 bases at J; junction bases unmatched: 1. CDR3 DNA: TGTGCTAGTGGACAGGGGGCAAATCAGCCCCAGCATTTT. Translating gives CASGQGANQPQHF.

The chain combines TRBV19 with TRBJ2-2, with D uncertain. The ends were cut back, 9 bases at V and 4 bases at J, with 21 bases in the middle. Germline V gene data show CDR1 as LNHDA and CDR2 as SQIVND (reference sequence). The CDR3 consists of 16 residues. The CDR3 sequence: CASQTQRPVGTGELFF. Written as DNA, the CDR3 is TGTGCCAGCCAGACCCAGCGCCCGGTAGGCACCGGGGAGCTGTTTTTT.

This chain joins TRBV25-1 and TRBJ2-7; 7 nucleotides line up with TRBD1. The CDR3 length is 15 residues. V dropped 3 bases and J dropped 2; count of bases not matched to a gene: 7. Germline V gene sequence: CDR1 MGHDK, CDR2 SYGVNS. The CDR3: CASSDLYRGAYEQYF. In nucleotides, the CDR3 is TGTGCCAGCAGTGATTTGTACAGGGGAGCCTACGAGCAGTACTTC.

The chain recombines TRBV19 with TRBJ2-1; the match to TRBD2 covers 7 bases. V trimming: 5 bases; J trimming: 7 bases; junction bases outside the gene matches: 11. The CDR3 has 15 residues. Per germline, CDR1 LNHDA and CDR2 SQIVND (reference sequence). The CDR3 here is CASSRRGAGLNEQFF. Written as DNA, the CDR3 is TGTGCCAGTAGTCGAAGGGGAGCGGGGTTAAATGAGCAGTTCTTC.

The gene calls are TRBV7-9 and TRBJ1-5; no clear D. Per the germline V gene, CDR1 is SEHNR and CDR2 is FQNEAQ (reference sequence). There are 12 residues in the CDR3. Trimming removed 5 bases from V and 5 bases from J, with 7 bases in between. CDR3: CASSLDDQPQHF. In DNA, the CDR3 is TGTGCCAGCAGCCTAGACGATCAGCCCCAGCATTTT.

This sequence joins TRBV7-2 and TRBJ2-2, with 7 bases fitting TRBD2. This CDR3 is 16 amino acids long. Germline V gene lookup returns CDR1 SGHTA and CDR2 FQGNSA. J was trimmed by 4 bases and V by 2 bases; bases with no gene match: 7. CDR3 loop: CASSLFPTSPTGELFF. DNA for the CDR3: TGTGCCAGCAGCTTATTCCCGACTAGCCCCACCGGGGAGCTGTTTTTT.